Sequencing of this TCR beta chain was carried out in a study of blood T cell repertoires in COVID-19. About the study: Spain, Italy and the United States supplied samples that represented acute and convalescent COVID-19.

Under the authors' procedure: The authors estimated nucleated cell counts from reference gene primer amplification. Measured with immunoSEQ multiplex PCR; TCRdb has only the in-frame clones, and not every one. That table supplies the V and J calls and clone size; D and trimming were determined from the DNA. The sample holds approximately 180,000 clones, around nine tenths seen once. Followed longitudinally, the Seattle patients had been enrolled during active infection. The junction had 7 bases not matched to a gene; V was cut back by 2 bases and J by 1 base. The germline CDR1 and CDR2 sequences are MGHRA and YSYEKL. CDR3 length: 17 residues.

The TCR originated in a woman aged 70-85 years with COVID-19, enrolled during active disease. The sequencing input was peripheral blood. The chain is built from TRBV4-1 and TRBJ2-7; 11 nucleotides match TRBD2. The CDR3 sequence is CASSQTTASGRSYEQYF. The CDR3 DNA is TGCGCCAGCAGCCAAACTACAGCTAGCGGGAGGTCCTACGAGCAGTACTTC.